These 4 T cell receptor beta chains were sequenced from one sample in a study of T cells in Graves' hyperthyroidism and ophthalmopathy (dated 2019 in TCRdb). The library was prepared using multiplex PCR. Sequencing used an Illumina HiSeq 2000. The TCR beta CDR3 regions were amplified from RNA transcripts. A first-round RT-PCR of the TCR CDR3 used the HTBI primer set with the Qiagen OneStep RT-PCR kit. TCRdb took the public reads, trimmed them with fastp at Q25, ran MiXCR for clone calling and kept in-frame beta chains. Each CDR3 protein appears once, grouped with its most common genes and DNA. Here the sample has over 400,000 distinct CDR3 sequences; approximately 23% occur a single time. The biggest ten clones account for about 53% of the sample. Sample: blood. These receptors were collected from a woman between 70 and 85 years old with Graves' ophthalmopathy.

The rearrangement links TRBV18 to TRBJ2-3, with D uncertain. The V gene lost 1 base and the J gene lost 0 bases, with 11 bases spanning the gap. CDR3 length: 16 amino acids. Germline CDR1 is KGHSH and CDR2 is LQKENI. The CDR3 loop reads CASSPRTAFSTDTQYF. CDR3 coding DNA: TGTGCCAGCTCACCACGTACAGCGTTCAGCACAGATACGCAGTATTTT.

The chain combines TRBV9 with TRBJ2-2; D possibly corresponds to TRBD2 (5 bases). This CDR3 has 17 residues. Trimming took off 0 bases at V and 5 bases at J, with 17 bases between the two ends. Germline CDR1 is SGDLS and CDR2 is YYNGEE. The CDR3 reads CASSVGKSGSGTGELFF. CDR3 DNA sequence: TGTGCCAGCAGCGTAGGGAAAAGCGGAAGTGGGACCGGGGAGCTGTTTTTT.

V and J are TRBV3-1 and TRBJ2-2; 10 bases line up with TRBD2. The germline V gene has CDR1 LGHDT and CDR2 YNNKEL (reference sequence). Unmatched junction bases numbered 2, after V lost 1 base and J lost 6 bases. The CDR3 extends over 15 amino acids. CDR3 loop: CASSQAAGGAGELFF. The CDR3, as DNA: TGTGCCAGCAGCCAAGCAGCGGGAGGGGCCGGGGAGCTGTTTTTT.

This clonotype was detected a few times. This chain uses TRBV28 with TRBJ2-5; D is tentatively TRBD1 or TRBD2 (5 bases each). The CDR3 loop spans 13 amino acids. Germline CDR1 MDHEN, CDR2 SYDVKM. Trimming took off 7 bases at V and 6 bases at J, with 15 bases between the two ends. CDR3 nucleotide sequence: TGTGCCAGCACTCTAAACGGGGCGAAGACCCAGTACTTC. Translated: CASTLNGAKTQYF.